The clone carrying this T cell receptor beta chain appeared a few times. The antigen remains unidentified. The sample originates from a study of identical twins. After removal of 3 bases from V and 5 bases from J, the junction contained 10 bases not matched to a gene. The CDR3 runs to 15 residues. The germline V gene encodes CDR1 SQVTM and CDR2 ANQGSEA. TCRdb reprocessed the 5' RACE reads with MiXCR, giving one entry per CDR3 protein. The repertoire includes over 600,000 distinct CDR3 sequences, approximately 22% of them detected once, and about 4.5% sits in the top ten. General study points: Twin pairs had excess sharing that was weaker in beta out-of-frame sequences. Out-of-frame sharing of TCR alpha in monozygotic twins was underestimated by models.

These data were likewise used in another study, on T cells expressing NK-cell markers. From that second work: An anti-gamma-delta TCR antibody restricted sorting to alpha-beta TCR T cells in several experiments. The dominant NKG2C+ clonotypes represented about 1.0-7.5% of CD8+ T cells in six donors.

The source is a woman in her late teens or twenties in good health. The chain joins TRBV29-1 to TRBJ2-1; 7 bases map to TRBD1. The source material was PBMCs. The CDR3 sequence is CSVEPLGTVNNEQFF. CDR3 DNA: TGCAGCGTTGAGCCCCTCGGGACAGTAAACAATGAGCAGTTCTTC.